This record looks at one T cell receptor (beta chain) sequence and its context. Its antigen is unidentified. The CDR3 has 13 amino acids. CDR1 and CDR2 from the germline V gene are LNHDA and SQIVND (reference sequence). Unmatched junction bases numbered 4, after V lost 8 bases and J lost 1 base. This record comes from a study of response to subunit inactivated influenza vaccine. Study findings and constraints: The authors offered the suggestion that each seasonal influenza vaccination recruits few new T cells.

One entry per CDR3 protein, called by TCRdb with MiXCR from the RT-PCR reads. The top ten clones hold under 13% of a sample with under 850,000 distinct CDR3 sequences, 15% to 20% of them seen once. The TCR comes from a man aged 50-60 years who received an inactivated influenza vaccine. The starting material was PBMCs from blood, obtained roughly 5 days after vaccination. The V and J genes are TRBV19 and TRBJ1-1; 7 bases line up with TRBD1. The CDR3, as DNA: TGTGCCAGTCTTAGACAGGGGAACACTGAAGCTTTCTTT. Protein: CASLRQGNTEAFF.